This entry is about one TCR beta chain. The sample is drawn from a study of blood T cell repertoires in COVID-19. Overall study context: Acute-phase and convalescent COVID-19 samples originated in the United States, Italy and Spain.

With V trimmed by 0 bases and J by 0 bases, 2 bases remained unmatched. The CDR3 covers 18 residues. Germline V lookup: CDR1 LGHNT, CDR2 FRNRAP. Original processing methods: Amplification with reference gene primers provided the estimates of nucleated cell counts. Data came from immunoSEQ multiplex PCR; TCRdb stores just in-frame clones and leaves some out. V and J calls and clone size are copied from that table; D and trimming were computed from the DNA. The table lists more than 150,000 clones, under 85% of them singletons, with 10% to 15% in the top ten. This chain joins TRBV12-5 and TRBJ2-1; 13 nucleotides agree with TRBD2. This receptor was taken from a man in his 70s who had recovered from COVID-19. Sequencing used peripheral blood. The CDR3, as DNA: TGTGCTAGTGGTTTGGTAAGGACTAGCGGGAGCTCCTACAATGAGCAGTTCTTC. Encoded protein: CASGLVRTSGSSYNEQFF.